This T cell receptor (beta chain) was observed in a study of shared clonotypes between healthy human individuals. Per the study methods: Junction-only sequences without quality scores came from ImmunoSEQ, so filtering differed. Some clones are missing from TCRdb's copy, which holds only in-frame ones; the method was immunoSEQ multiplex PCR. The DNA gave D and trimming, while V, J and clone size come from that table. The top ten hold less than 15% of the sample, which has hundreds of thousands of clones, about 76% seen once. Trimming took 5 bases from V and 0 from J, leaving 14 bases between them. The germline V gene has CDR1 SGHRS and CDR2 YFSETQ. The CDR3 runs 15 residues.

V and J are TRBV5-1 and TRBJ2-5; possible D gene TRBD1, 6 bases. The receptor was derived from a woman aged 40 to 50 in good health. Some clones in this sample may be carry-over from other donors' samples. The sequencing sample was made of PBMCs. CDR3 bases: TGCGCCAGCAGTGTGGACAGCCCCGACCAAGAGACCCAGTACTTC. This codes for CASSVDSPDQETQYF.